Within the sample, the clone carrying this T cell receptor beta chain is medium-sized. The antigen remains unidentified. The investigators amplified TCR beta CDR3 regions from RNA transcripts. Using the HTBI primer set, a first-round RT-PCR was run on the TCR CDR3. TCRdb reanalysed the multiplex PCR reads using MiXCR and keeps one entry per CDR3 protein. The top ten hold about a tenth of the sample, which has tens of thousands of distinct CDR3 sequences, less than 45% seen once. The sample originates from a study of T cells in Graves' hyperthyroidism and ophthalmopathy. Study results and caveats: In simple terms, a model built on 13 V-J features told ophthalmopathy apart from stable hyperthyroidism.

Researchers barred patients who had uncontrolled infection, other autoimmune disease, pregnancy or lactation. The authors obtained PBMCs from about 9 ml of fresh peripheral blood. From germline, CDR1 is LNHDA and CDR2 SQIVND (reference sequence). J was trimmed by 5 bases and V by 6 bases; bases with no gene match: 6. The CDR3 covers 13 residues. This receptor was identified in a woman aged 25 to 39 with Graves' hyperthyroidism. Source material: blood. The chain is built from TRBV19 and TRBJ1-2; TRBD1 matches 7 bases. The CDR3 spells CASRWQGVYGYTF. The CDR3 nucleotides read TGTGCCAGTAGGTGGCAGGGGGTTTATGGCTACACCTTC.